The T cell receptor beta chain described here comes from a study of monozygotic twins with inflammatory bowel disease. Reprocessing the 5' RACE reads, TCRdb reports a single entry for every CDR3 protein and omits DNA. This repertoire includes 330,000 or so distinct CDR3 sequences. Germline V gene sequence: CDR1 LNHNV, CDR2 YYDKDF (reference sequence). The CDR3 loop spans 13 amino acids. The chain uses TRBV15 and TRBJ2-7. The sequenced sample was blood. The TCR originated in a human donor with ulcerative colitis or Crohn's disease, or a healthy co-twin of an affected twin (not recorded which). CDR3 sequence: CATSRDYGYEQYF.